A selection of T cell receptor beta chains follows, all from one sample in a study of beta chain features in type 1 diabetes. Only in-frame clones appear in the TCRdb table, and some are missing; sequencing was by immunoSEQ multiplex PCR. The table shows over 200,000 clones, with approximately 11% occurring only once. Source material: naive CD4+ T cells from blood. The receptor set was obtained from a man aged 25 to 40 with type 1 diabetes. Each CDR3 is given with its conserved first and last residue. A D gene is named only where the DNA matches it firmly. The size field is filled for only some rows; it gives once, few, many or a size class.

clone_size: few
j_call: TRBJ1-6
d_call: TRBD1
v_call: TRBV19
cdr3_aa: CASSEIGQGESPLHF
cdr3_nt: TGTGCCAGTAGCGAAATTGGACAGGGCGAATCACCCCTCCACTTT

clone_size: few
j_call: TRBJ1-1
d_call: TRBD1
v_call: TRBV5-1
cdr3_aa: CASSSWTGLNTEAFF
cdr3_nt: TGCGCCAGCAGCTCATGGACAGGACTTAACACTGAAGCTTTCTTT

clone_size: few
j_call: TRBJ1-2
d_call: .
v_call: TRBV16
cdr3_aa: CASSPQALTNYGYTF
cdr3_nt: TGTGCCAGCAGCCCCCAGGCCTTAACTAACTATGGCTACACCTTC

clone_size: few
j_call: TRBJ2-4
d_call: .
v_call: TRBV19
cdr3_aa: CASSQGGNIQYF
cdr3_nt: TGTGCCAGTAGTCAGGGGGGAAACATTCAGTACTTC

clone_size: few
j_call: TRBJ2-3
d_call: .
v_call: TRBV29-1
cdr3_aa: CSVVPTLTDTQYF
cdr3_nt: TGCAGCGTTGTTCCGACTCTCACAGATACGCAGTATTTT

clone_size: few
j_call: TRBJ2-7
d_call: TRBD2
v_call: TRBV6-5
cdr3_aa: CASSYSGRAPKYGQYF
cdr3_nt: TGTGCCAGCAGTTACTCGGGGAGGGCTCCGAAGTATGGGCAGTACTTC

clone_size: few
j_call: TRBJ2-3
d_call: TRBD2
v_call: TRBV28
cdr3_aa: CASKGGGAPDTQYF
cdr3_nt: TGTGCCAGCAAGGGCGGGGGGGCCCCAGATACGCAGTATTTT

clone_size: few
j_call: TRBJ2-1
d_call: .
v_call: TRBV10-3
cdr3_aa: CAITGLPYNEQFF
cdr3_nt: TGTGCCATCACTGGACTACCTTACAATGAGCAGTTCTTC

clone_size: .
j_call: TRBJ1-6
d_call: .
v_call: TRBV28
cdr3_aa: CASSLWGGRGSPLHF
cdr3_nt: TGTGCCAGCAGTTTATGGGGGGGTCGAGGTTCACCCCTCCACTTT

clone_size: few
j_call: TRBJ2-4
d_call: .
v_call: TRBV7-2
cdr3_aa: CASSLAVAKNIQYF
cdr3_nt: TGTGCCAGCAGCTTGGCTGTGGCCAAAAACATTCAGTACTTC

clone_size: few
j_call: TRBJ1-5
d_call: .
v_call: TRBV2
cdr3_aa: CASSERERNQPQHF
cdr3_nt: TGTGCCAGCAGTGAAAGGGAGCGCAATCAGCCCCAGCATTTT

clone_size: few
j_call: TRBJ1-5
d_call: .
v_call: TRBV4-2
cdr3_aa: CASSQVAQGSSQPQHF
cdr3_nt: TGTGCCAGCAGCCAAGTTGCCCAGGGGAGCAGTCAGCCCCAGCATTTT

clone_size: few
j_call: TRBJ1-5
d_call: .
v_call: TRBV2
cdr3_aa: CASTPQVSNQPQHF
cdr3_nt: TGTGCCAGCACCCCACAGGTCAGCAATCAGCCCCAGCATTTT

clone_size: .
j_call: TRBJ2-1
d_call: TRBD2
v_call: TRBV5-5
cdr3_aa: CASSPTSGSYNEQFF
cdr3_nt: TGTGCCAGCAGCCCCACTAGCGGCTCCTACAATGAGCAGTTCTTC

clone_size: few
j_call: TRBJ2-5
d_call: TRBD2
v_call: TRBV30
cdr3_aa: CAWSLLAGVETQYF
cdr3_nt: TGTGCCTGGAGCTTATTAGCGGGGGTAGAGACCCAGTACTTC

clone_size: .
j_call: TRBJ2-1
d_call: .
v_call: TRBV4-2
cdr3_aa: CASTATSGDRQFF
cdr3_nt: TGTGCCAGCACAGCTACTTCGGGGGACAGGCAGTTCTTC

clone_size: few
j_call: TRBJ2-1
d_call: TRBD2
v_call: TRBV5-4
cdr3_aa: CASSLSSGEQFF
cdr3_nt: TGTGCCAGCAGCTTGTCTAGCGGGGAGCAGTTCTTC

clone_size: few
j_call: TRBJ2-6
d_call: TRBD1
v_call: TRBV2
cdr3_aa: CASTSPGGHSGANVLTF
cdr3_nt: TGTGCCAGCACCTCGCCAGGGGGACACTCTGGGGCCAACGTCCTGACTTTC

clone_size: .
j_call: TRBJ1-1
d_call: TRBD1
v_call: TRBV5-1
cdr3_aa: CASSSRTGGSTEAFF
cdr3_nt: TGCGCCAGCAGCTCCAGGACAGGGGGGAGCACTGAAGCTTTCTTT

clone_size: few
j_call: TRBJ2-3
d_call: .
v_call: TRBV9
cdr3_aa: CASNYRGIDTQYF
cdr3_nt: TGTGCCAGCAACTATCGGGGTATAGATACGCAGTATTTT

clone_size: .
j_call: TRBJ2-3
d_call: .
v_call: TRBV2
cdr3_aa: CASSERDTQYF
cdr3_nt: TGTGCCAGCAGTGAGAGAGATACGCAGTATTTT

clone_size: few
j_call: TRBJ1-1
d_call: .
v_call: TRBV28
cdr3_aa: CASSASPGGNEAFF
cdr3_nt: TGTGCCAGCAGTGCTAGCCCCGGGGGTAATGAAGCTTTCTTT

clone_size: few
j_call: TRBJ2-5
d_call: TRBD1
v_call: TRBV7-9
cdr3_aa: CASSLEGAWGQETQYF
cdr3_nt: TGTGCCAGCAGCTTAGAGGGGGCATGGGGGCAAGAGACCCAGTACTTC

clone_size: .
j_call: TRBJ2-5
d_call: .
v_call: TRBV18
cdr3_aa: CASSPGAGPKTQYF
cdr3_nt: TGTGCCAGCTCACCAGGGGCAGGGCCGAAGACCCAGTACTTC

clone_size: few
j_call: TRBJ1-4
d_call: TRBD1
v_call: TRBV5-1
cdr3_aa: CASSLRTGQKEKLFF
cdr3_nt: TGCGCCAGCAGCCTGCGGACAGGGCAGAAGGAAAAACTGTTTTTT

clone_size: few
j_call: TRBJ2-3
d_call: .
v_call: TRBV29-1
cdr3_aa: CSVARAGITDTQYF
cdr3_nt: TGCAGCGTTGCACGGGCAGGGATTACAGATACGCAGTATTTT

clone_size: .
j_call: TRBJ2-3
d_call: TRBD2
v_call: TRBV7-2
cdr3_aa: CASSLAGGTDTQYF
cdr3_nt: TGTGCCAGCAGTCTAGCGGGGGGCACAGATACGCAGTATTTT

clone_size: few
j_call: TRBJ2-7
d_call: TRBD1
v_call: TRBV4-2
cdr3_aa: CASSQLTGTGLYEQYF
cdr3_nt: TGTGCCAGCAGTCAACTCACCGGGACAGGGTTATACGAGCAGTACTTC

clone_size: few
j_call: TRBJ2-5
d_call: TRBD1
v_call: TRBV5-1
cdr3_aa: CASSPDRVEETQYF
cdr3_nt: TGCGCCAGCAGCCCAGACAGGGTGGAAGAGACCCAGTACTTC

clone_size: few
j_call: TRBJ2-2
d_call: TRBD1
v_call: TRBV9
cdr3_aa: CASSGQGHGELFF
cdr3_nt: TGTGCCAGCAGCGGACAGGGTCACGGGGAGCTGTTTTTT

clone_size: .
j_call: TRBJ1-3
d_call: .
v_call: TRBV5-1
cdr3_aa: CASSSDDRNTIYF
cdr3_nt: TGCGCCAGCAGCTCTGACGACAGAAACACCATATATTTT

clone_size: .
j_call: TRBJ1-2
d_call: .
v_call: TRBV7-2
cdr3_aa: CASSPPGYGYTF
cdr3_nt: TGTGCCAGCAGCCCACCGGGGTATGGCTACACCTTC

clone_size: few
j_call: TRBJ2-7
d_call: .
v_call: TRBV11-2
cdr3_aa: CASSLDLDSSYEQYF
cdr3_nt: TGTGCCAGCAGCTTAGATCTTGACAGTTCCTACGAGCAGTACTTC